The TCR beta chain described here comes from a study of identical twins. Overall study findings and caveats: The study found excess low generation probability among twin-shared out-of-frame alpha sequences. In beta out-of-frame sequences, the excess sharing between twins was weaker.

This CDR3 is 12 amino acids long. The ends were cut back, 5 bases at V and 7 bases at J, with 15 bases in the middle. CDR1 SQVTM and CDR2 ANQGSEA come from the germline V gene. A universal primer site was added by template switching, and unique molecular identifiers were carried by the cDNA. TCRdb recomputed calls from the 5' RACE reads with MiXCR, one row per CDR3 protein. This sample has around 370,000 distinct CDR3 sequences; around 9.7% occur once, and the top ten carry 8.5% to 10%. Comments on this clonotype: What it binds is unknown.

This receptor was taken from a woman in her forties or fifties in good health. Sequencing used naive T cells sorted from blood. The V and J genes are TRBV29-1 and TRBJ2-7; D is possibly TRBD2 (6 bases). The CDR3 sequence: CSVTPEGNEQYF. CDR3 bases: TGCAGCGTTACCCCGGAGGGCAATGAGCAGTACTTC.